The present entry profiles one T cell receptor (beta chain) with its context. Its antigen remains unknown. TCRdb's table, derived via immunoSEQ multiplex PCR, lists solely in-frame clones and lacks some. Among roughly 71,000 clones listed, approximately 78% were seen once. This sample is part of a study of radiotherapy plus CTLA-4 blockade in lung cancer. Study background: Roughly a sixth of enrolled patients responded objectively, and more than 25% had disease control.

Findings and caveats of the study: Tumor-origin TCR clones grew in blood after radiotherapy plus ipilimumab. Reported findings show early blood T cell clone dynamics, with interferon-beta, best predicted response.

The receptor was derived from a human donor with non-small cell lung cancer who had a complete response to radiotherapy plus ipilimumab. This sample comprised peripheral blood, obtained from a patient treated with radiotherapy plus ipilimumab.

In DNA, the CDR3 is TGCGCCAGCAGCCCCACGCTTCTAGCGGGGCGAGACAATGAGCAGTTCTTC. Translation: CASSPTLLAGRDNEQFF. The chain has TRBV5-1 and TRBJ2-1, with 9 bases identical to TRBD2. Unmatched junction bases numbered 13, after V lost 4 bases and J lost 5 bases. There are 17 residues in the CDR3. Germline V CDR1 and CDR2: SGHRS, YFSETQ.